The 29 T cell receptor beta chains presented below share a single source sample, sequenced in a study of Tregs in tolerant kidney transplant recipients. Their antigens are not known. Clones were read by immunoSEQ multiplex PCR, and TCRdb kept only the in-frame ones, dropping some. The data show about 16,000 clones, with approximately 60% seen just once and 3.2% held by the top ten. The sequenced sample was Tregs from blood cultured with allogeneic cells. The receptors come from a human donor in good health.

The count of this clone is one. The CDR3 sequence: CASSLARTATYEQYF. The CDR3, as DNA: TGTGCCAGCAGCTTAGCGCGGACGGCCACCTACGAGCAGTACTTC. V gene TRBV7-9 combines with J gene TRBJ2-7; D is undetermined. The CDR3 extends over 15 amino acids. CDR1 is SEHNR, CDR2 FQNEAQ, per germline (reference sequence). The V end was cut by 0 bases, the J end by 2 bases, with 11 bases between.

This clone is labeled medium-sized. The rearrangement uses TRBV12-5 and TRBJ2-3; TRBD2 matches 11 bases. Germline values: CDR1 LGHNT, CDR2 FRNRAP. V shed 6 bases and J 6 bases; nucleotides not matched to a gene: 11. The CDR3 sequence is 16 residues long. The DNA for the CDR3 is TGTGCTAGTGGACCTACCCTAGCGGGGGGCCGGGATACGCAGTATTTT. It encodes CASGPTLAGGRDTQYF.

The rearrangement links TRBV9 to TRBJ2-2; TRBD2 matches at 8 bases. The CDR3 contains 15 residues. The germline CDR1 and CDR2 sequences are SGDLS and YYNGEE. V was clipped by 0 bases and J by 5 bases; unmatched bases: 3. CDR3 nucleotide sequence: TGTGCCAGCAGCGTAGGTGGCGGGAGGACCGGGGAGCTGTTTTTT. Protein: CASSVGGGRTGELFF.

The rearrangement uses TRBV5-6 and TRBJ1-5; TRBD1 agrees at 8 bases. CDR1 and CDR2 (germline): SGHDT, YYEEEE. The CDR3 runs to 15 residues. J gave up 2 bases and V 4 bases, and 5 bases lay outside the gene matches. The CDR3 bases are TGTGCCAGCAGCGCGGGACAGGCGGGCAATCAGCCCCAGCATTTT. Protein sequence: CASSAGQAGNQPQHF.

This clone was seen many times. This CDR3 is CASSQGFWEKLFF. The CDR3 nucleotides read TGTGCCAGCAGCCAGGGCTTTTGGGAGAAACTGTTTTTT. The V and J genes are TRBV14 and TRBJ1-4; unclear D gene. Trimming cost V 3 bases and J 11 bases, with 13 bases left between them. The germline CDR1 and CDR2 sequences are SGHDN and FVKESK. The CDR3 loop spans 13 amino acids.

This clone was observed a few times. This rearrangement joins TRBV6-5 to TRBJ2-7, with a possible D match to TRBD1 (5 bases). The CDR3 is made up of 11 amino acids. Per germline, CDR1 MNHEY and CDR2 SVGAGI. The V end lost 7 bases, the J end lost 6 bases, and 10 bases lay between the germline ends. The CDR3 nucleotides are TGTGCCAGCATGGGTCAGGGCGAGCAGTACTTC. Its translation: CASMGQGEQYF.

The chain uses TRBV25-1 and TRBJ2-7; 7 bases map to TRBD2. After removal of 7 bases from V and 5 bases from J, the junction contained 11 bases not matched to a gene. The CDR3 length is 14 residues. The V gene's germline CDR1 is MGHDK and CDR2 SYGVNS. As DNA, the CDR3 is TGTGCCAGCACTCCCTCCCTGGGAGGGGACGAGCAGTACTTC. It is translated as CASTPSLGGDEQYF.

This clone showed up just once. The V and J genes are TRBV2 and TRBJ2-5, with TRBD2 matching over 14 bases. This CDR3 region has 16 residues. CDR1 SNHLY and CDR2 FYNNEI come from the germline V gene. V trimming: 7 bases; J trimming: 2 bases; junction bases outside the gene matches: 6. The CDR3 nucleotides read TGTGCCAGCATCCTCAGACTAGCGGGGGGGCAAGAGACCCAGTACTTC. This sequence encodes CASILRLAGGQETQYF. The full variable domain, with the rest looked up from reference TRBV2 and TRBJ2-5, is EPEVTQTPSHQVTQMGQEVILRCVPISNHLYFYWYRQILGQKVEFLVSFYNNEISEKSEIFDDQFSVERPDGSNFTLKIRSTKLEDSAMYFCASILRLAGGQETQYFGPGTRLLVL.

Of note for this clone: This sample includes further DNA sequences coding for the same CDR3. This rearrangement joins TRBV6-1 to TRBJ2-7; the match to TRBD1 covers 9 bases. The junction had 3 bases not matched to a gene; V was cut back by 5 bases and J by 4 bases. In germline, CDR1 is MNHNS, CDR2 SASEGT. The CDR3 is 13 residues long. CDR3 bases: TGTGCCAGCAGTCGGGACAGGGCTTACGAGCAGTACTTC. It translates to CASSRDRAYEQYF.

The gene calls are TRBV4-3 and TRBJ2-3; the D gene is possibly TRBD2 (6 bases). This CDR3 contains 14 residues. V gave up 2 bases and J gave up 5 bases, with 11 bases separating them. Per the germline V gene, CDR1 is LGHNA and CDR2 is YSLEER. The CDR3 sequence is CASSQLMGGDTQYF. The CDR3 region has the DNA TGCGCCAGCAGCCAACTTATGGGAGGAGATACGCAGTATTTT.

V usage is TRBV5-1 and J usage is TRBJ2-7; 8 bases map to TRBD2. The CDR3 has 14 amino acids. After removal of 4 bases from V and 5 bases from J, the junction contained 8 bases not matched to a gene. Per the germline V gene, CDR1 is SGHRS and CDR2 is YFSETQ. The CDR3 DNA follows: TGCGCCAGCAGCCCGGGGGGGGGAACCCACGAGCAGTACTTC. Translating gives CASSPGGGTHEQYF. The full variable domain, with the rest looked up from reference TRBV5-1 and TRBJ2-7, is KAGVTQTPRYLIKTRGQQVTLSCSPISGHRSVSWYQQTPGQGLQFLFEYFSETQRNKGNFPGRFSGRQFSNSRSEMNVSTLELGDSALYLCASSPGGGTHEQYFGPGTRLTVT.

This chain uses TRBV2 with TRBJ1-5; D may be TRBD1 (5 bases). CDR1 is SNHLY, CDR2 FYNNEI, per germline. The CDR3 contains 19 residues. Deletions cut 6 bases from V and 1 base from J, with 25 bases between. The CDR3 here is CASRTDLNSGLLSNQPQHF. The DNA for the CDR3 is TGTGCCAGCAGGACGGACCTTAATTCAGGGCTTCTAAGCAATCAGCCCCAGCATTTT.

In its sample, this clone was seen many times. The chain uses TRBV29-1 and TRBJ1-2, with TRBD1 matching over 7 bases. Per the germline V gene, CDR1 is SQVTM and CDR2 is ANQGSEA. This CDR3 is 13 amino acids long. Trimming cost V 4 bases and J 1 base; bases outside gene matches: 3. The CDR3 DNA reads TGCAGCGTTGTCGACAGGGTTAACTATGGCTACACCTTC. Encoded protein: CSVVDRVNYGYTF. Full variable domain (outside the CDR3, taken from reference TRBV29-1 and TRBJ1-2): SAVISQKPSRDICQRGTSLTIQCQVDSQVTMMFWYRQQPGQSLTLIATANQGSEATYESGFVIDKFPISRPNLTFSTLTVSNMSPEDSSIYLCSVVDRVNYGYTFGSGTRLTVV.

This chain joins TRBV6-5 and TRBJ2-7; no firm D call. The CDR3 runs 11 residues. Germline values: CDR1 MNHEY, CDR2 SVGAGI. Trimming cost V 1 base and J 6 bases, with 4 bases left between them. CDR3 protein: CASSYLGEQYF. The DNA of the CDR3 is TGTGCCAGCAGTTACTTAGGCGAGCAGTACTTC.

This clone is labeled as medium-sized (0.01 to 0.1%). CDR3 sequence: CASSPQTTTDTQYF. The CDR3 coding sequence is TGTGCCAGCAGCCCCCAGACTACCACAGATACGCAGTATTTT. This chain uses TRBV7-8 with TRBJ2-3; perhaps TRBD2 as D (5 bases). V was cut by 5 bases and J by 2 bases, with 11 bases left in between. The CDR3 is made up of 14 amino acids. CDR1 is SGHVS, CDR2 FQNEAQ, per germline.

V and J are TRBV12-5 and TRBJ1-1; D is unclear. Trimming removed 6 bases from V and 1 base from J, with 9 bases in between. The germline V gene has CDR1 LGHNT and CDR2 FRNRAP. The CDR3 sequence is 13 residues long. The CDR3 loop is CASGTLQNTEAFF. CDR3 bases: TGTGCTAGTGGGACACTTCAGAACACTGAAGCTTTCTTT.

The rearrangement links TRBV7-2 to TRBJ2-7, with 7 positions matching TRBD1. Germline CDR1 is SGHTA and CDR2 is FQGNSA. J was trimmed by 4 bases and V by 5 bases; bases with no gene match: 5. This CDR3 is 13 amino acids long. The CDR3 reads CASSPDRAYEQYF. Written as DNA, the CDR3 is TGTGCCAGCAGCCCCGACAGGGCTTACGAGCAGTACTTC.

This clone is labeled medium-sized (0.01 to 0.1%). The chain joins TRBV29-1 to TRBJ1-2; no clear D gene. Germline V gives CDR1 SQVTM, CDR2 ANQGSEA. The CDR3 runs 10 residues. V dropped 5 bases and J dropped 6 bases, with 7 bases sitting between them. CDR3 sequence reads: CSVRQDGYTF. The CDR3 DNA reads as TGCAGCGTTCGCCAGGATGGCTACACCTTC.

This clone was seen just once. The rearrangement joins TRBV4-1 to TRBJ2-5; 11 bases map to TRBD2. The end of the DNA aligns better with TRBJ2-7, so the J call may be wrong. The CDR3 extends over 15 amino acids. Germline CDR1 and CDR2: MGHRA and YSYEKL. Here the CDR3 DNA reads TGCGCCAGCAGCCGGAATAGCGGGGGGGCCTACGAGCAGTACTTC. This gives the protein CASSRNSGGAYEQYF.

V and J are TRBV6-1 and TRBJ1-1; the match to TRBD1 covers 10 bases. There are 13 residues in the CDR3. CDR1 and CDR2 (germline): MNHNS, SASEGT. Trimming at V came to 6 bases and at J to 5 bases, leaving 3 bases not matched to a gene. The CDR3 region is CASRDRGRTEAFF. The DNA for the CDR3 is TGTGCCAGCAGGGACAGGGGGAGGACTGAAGCTTTCTTT.

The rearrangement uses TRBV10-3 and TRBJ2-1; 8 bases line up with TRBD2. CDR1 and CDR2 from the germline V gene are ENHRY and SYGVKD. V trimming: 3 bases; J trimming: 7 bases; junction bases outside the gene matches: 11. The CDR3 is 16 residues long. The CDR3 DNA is TGTGCCATCAGTGAAGTGACGAGGGCTAGCGGGAATGAGCAGTTCTTC. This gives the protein CAISEVTRASGNEQFF.

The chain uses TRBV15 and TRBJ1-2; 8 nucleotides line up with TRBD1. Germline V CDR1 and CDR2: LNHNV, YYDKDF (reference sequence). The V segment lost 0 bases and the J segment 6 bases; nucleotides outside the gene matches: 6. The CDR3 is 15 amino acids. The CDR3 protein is CATSRDFSGGDGYTF. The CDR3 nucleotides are TGTGCCACCAGCAGAGATTTTTCAGGGGGCGATGGCTACACCTTC.

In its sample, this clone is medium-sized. DNA for the CDR3: TGCAGCGTTGGTAGGGGGATGACTGAAGCTTTCTTT. Translated, it gives CSVGRGMTEAFF. The V and J genes are TRBV29-1 and TRBJ1-1, with D perhaps TRBD1 (6 bases). This CDR3 is 12 amino acids long. V gave up 4 bases and J gave up 5 bases, with 11 bases separating them. Per germline, CDR1 SQVTM and CDR2 ANQGSEA.

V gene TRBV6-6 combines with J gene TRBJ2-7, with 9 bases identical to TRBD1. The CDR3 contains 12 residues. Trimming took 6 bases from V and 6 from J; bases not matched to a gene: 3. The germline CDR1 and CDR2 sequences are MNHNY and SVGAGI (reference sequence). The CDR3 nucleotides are TGTGCCAGCAGCCGGACAGGGGTCGAGCAGTACTTC. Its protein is CASSRTGVEQYF.

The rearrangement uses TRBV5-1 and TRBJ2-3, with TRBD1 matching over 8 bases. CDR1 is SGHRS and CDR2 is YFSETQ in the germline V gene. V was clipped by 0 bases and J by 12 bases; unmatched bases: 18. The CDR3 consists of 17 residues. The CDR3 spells CASSLAPGTGATFSQYF. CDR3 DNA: TGCGCCAGCAGCTTGGCCCCCGGGACAGGAGCTACATTTTCACAGTATTTT.

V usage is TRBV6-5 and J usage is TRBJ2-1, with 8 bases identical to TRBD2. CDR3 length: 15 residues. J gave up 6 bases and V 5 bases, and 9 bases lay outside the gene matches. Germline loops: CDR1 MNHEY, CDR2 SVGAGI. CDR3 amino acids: CASSPRPLAGNEQFF. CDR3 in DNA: TGTGCCAGCAGTCCCCGGCCCCTAGCGGGCAATGAGCAGTTCTTC.

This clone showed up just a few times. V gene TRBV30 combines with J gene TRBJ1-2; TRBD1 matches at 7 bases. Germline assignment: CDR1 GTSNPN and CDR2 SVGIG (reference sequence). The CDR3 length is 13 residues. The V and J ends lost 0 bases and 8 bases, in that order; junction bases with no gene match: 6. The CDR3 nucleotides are TGTGCCTGGAGTGTAACAGGGGCAAGAGGCTACACCTTC. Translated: CAWSVTGARGYTF.

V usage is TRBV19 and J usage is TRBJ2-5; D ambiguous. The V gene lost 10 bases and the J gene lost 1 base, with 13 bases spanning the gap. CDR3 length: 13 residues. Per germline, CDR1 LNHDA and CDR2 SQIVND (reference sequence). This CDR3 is CATSVAVQETQYF. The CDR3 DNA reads TGTGCCACCTCCGTGGCAGTCCAAGAGACCCAGTACTTC.

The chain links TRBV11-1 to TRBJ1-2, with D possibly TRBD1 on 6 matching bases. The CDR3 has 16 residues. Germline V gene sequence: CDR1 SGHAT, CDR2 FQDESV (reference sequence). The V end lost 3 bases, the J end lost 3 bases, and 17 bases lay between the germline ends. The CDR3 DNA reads TGTGCCAGCAGCTTCACAGGGAAAGGGGGACACTATGGCTACACCTTC. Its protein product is CASSFTGKGGHYGYTF.